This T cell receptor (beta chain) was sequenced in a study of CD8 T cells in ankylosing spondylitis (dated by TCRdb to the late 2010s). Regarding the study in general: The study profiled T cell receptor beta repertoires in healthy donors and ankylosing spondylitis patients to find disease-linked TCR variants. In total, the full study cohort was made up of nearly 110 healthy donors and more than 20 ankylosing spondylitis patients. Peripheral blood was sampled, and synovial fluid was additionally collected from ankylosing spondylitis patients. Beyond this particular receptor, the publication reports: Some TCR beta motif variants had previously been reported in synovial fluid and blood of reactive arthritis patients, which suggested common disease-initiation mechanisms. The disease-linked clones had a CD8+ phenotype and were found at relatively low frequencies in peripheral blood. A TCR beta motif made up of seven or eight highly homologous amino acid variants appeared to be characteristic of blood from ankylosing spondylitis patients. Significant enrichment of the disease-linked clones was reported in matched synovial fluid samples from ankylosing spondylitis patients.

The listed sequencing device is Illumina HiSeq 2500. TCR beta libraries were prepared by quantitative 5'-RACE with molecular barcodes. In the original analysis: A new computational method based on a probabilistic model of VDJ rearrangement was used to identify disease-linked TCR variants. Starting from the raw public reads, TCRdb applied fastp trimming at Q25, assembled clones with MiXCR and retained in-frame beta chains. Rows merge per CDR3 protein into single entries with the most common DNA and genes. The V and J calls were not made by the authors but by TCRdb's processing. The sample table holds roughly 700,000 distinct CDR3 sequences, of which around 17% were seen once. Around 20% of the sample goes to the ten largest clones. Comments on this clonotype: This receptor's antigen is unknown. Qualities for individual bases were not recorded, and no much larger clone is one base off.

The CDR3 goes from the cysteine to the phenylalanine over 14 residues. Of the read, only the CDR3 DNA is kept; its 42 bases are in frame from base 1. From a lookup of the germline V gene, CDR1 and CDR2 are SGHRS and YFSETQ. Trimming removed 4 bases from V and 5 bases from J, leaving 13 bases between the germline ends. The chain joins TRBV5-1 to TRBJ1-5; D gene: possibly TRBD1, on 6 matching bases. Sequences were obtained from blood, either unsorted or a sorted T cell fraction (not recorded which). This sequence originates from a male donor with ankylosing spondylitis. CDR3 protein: CASSPGGRDQPQHF. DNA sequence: TGCGCCAGCAGCCCCGGGGGGCGAGATCAGCCCCAGCATTTT.